Below are 2 T cell receptor beta chains sequenced from a single sample in a study of response to subunit inactivated influenza vaccine (dated by TCRdb to 2016 to 2019). The library was prepared using RT-PCR. For sequencing, an Illumina HiSeq 2500 was employed. TCRdb trimmed public reads at Q25 via fastp, called clones via MiXCR and kept in-frame beta chains. CDR3 protein sequences are deduplicated, and each keeps its most common genes and DNA. The sample has some 190,000 distinct CDR3 sequences on record, 14% of them singletons. The ten top clones hold 20% to 30% of the sample. The starting material was CD8+ T cells sorted from PBMCs, obtained roughly 5 days after vaccination. These TCRs come from a man aged 50 to 60 who received an inactivated influenza vaccine. Donor details come from another sample of the same person, matched by shared clones.

The table lists this clonotype with many counts. V and J are TRBV6-2 or TRBV6-3 and TRBJ2-7; D gene uncertain. CDR3 length: 15 residues. Germline values: CDR1 MNHEY, CDR2 SVGEGT. The V and J ends lost 10 bases and 5 bases respectively, with 24 bases between them. CDR3 bases: TGTGCCACCAGACCTCCGTCGGACGGTGGGAACGAGCAGTACTTC. This translates into CATRPPSDGGNEQYF.

This clonotype was observed a few times. The CDR3 here is CASSLNRAYEQYF. The CDR3 DNA is TGTGCCAGCAGCTTAAACAGGGCCTACGAGCAGTACTTC. The chain links TRBV7-2 to TRBJ2-7; weak D call: TRBD1 (6 bases). The V gene lost 2 bases and the J gene lost 2 bases, with 7 bases spanning the gap. Per germline, CDR1 SGHTA and CDR2 FQGNSA. The CDR3 runs to 13 residues.